The rows below give T cell receptor beta chains drawn from one sample of a study of shared clonotypes between healthy human individuals. Sequencing used immunoSEQ multiplex PCR; TCRdb keeps in-frame clones, though not all of them. The sample yields about a million clones, 60% to 85% seen once. Material: memory CD4+ T cells from PBMCs. Receptors were obtained from a man younger than 35 in good health. Some clones in this sample may be carry-over from other donors' samples. Both conserved end residues are part of each CDR3. The order of the fields is D gene, CDR3 length, clone size, J gene, V gene, CDR3 DNA, CDR3 protein. D genes are given only for firm matches. The size field is filled for only some rows; it gives once, few, many or a size class.

NA	14	NA	TRBJ2-7	TRBV7-2	TGTGCCAGCAGCCAGATCGGGTGGTCGGGCGAGCAGTACTTC	CASSQIGWSGEQYF
TRBD1	13	NA	TRBJ1-1	TRBV29-1	TGCAGCGCCCTACAGGGGACGAACACTGAAGCTTTCTTT	CSALQGTNTEAFF
NA	16	NA	TRBJ2-1	TRBV11-2	TGTGCCAGCAGCGCATCCCTCGGGTTAGCCAACAATGAGCAGTTCTTC	CASSASLGLANNEQFF
NA	12	NA	TRBJ1-2	TRBV12-5	TGTGCTAGTGGGCAGGATCACTATGGCTACACCTTC	CASGQDHYGYTF
NA	14	NA	TRBJ1-6	TRBV10-2	TGCGCCAGCAGTGGACAAGGGGTGTCTTCACCCCTCCACTTT	CASSGQGVSSPLHF
NA	16	NA	TRBJ1-2	TRBV4-2	TGTGCCAGCAGCCAAGAGAAGGGGAGAGCTAACTATGGCTACACCTTC	CASSQEKGRANYGYTF
NA	12	few	TRBJ2-1	TRBV5-1	TGCGCCAGCAGCCTGCCCCTCAGAGAGCAGTTCTTC	CASSLPLREQFF
NA	14	once	TRBJ1-1	TRBV18	TGTGCCAGCTCACCGCCTCCTGAGGGGACTGAAGCTTTCTTT	CASSPPPEGTEAFF
TRBD2	14	NA	TRBJ2-1	TRBV28	TGTGCCAGCAGTTTTGGCGGGAGGAGAAATGAGCAGTTCTTC	CASSFGGRRNEQFF
NA	13	NA	TRBJ1-5	TRBV30	TGTGCCTGGACCCCAGGAGGAGGCCAGCCCCAGCATTTT	CAWTPGGGQPQHF
NA	14	NA	TRBJ1-4	TRBV6-6	TGTGCCAGCAGACACGGGGGGGGGAATGAAAAACTGTTTTTT	CASRHGGGNEKLFF
TRBD1	15	NA	TRBJ2-7	TRBV27	TGTGCCAGCAGTTGGAAGGGACAGGGGCCCTACGAGCAGTACTTC	CASSWKGQGPYEQYF
NA	13	NA	TRBJ2-1	TRBV7-6	TGTGCCAGCAGCTTAGATATATACAATGAGCAGTTCTTC	CASSLDIYNEQFF
TRBD2	16	NA	TRBJ2-1	TRBV5-1	TGCGCCAGCAGCGCCGCATATCCGGGACTAGAGGGTGAGCAGTTCTTC	CASSAAYPGLEGEQFF
TRBD2	15	NA	TRBJ2-1	TRBV6-1	TGTGCCAGCAGTGGACGACTAGCGGCGTACAATGAGCAGTTCTTC	CASSGRLAAYNEQFF
TRBD1	16	NA	TRBJ1-5	TRBV7-8	TGTGCCAGCTCCCTCGCGTCACAGGGGTACAATCAGCCCCAGCATTTT	CASSLASQGYNQPQHF
NA	16	few	TRBJ2-7	TRBV21-1	TGTGCCAGCAGCTTTGCGCCGGGACAAGGGACCTACGAGCAGTACTTC	CASSFAPGQGTYEQYF
NA	16	NA	TRBJ2-1	TRBV25-1	TGTGCCAGCAGTGAAGTCGGACGTAGCTCCTACAATGAGCAGTTCTTC	CASSEVGRSSYNEQFF
TRBD2	19	NA	TRBJ2-2	TRBV6-4	TGTGCCAGCAGTGACTCCAAACCTTTACTAGCGACGAACACCGGGGAGCTGTTTTTT	CASSDSKPLLATNTGELFF
NA	15	NA	TRBJ1-4	TRBV7-9	TGTGCCAGCAGCCCCGAGGACAGTGCCAATGAAAAACTGTTTTTT	CASSPEDSANEKLFF
NA	15	NA	TRBJ2-5	TRBV5-8	TGTGCCAGCAGCGGGCCGGGACAAAGCCAAGAGACCCAGTACTTC	CASSGPGQSQETQYF
NA	13	NA	TRBJ2-2	TRBV30	TGTGCCTGGAAACAGGGGGGGGCCGGGGAGCTGTTTTTT	CAWKQGGAGELFF
TRBD2	19	NA	TRBJ2-5	TRBV7-6	TGTGCCAGCAGCTTACTACGACTCAGTCTAGCGGAGGTCGCGGAGACCCAGTACTTC	CASSLLRLSLAEVAETQYF
TRBD2	17	NA	TRBJ2-2	TRBV19	TGTGCCAGTAGTATATACACTAGCGGAGACTACACCGGGGAGCTGTTTTTT	CASSIYTSGDYTGELFF
NA	19	NA	TRBJ2-2	TRBV27	TGTGCCAGCAGAAAATCCCCCTTTGTTCGGGCGAGGGACACCGGGGAGCTGTTTTTT	CASRKSPFVRARDTGELFF
NA	12	NA	TRBJ2-3	TRBV30	TGTGCCTGGGGGGGTACGGCAGATACGCAGTATTTT	CAWGGTADTQYF
TRBD1	15	NA	TRBJ1-2	TRBV2	TGTGCCAGCAAGTACGGGACAGGGGTTAACTATGGCTACACCTTC	CASKYGTGVNYGYTF
NA	15	NA	TRBJ1-3	TRBV18	TGTGCCAGCTCACCCAGGGGATTCTCTGGAAACACCATATATTTT	CASSPRGFSGNTIYF
NA	14	NA	TRBJ2-3	TRBV28	TGTGCCAGCAGTTGGGCCCGCAACACAGATACGCAGTATTTT	CASSWARNTDTQYF
TRBD1	20	NA	TRBJ2-1	TRBV19	TGTGCCAGTAGCCGAAAAGGACAGGGGGCAGCCCCTAGCTCCTACAATGAGCAGTTCTTC	CASSRKGQGAAPSSYNEQFF
NA	14	NA	TRBJ1-1	TRBV7-6	TGTGCCAGCAGCCCTAGACGTGGGGCCACTGAAGCTTTCTTT	CASSPRRGATEAFF
NA	14	NA	TRBJ1-1	TRBV4-3	TGCGCCAGCAGCCCCCTTTTGAGGGGAGGTGGGGCTTTCTTT	CASSPLLRGGGAFF
TRBD1	17	NA	TRBJ1-3	TRBV28	TGTGCCAGCAGAGGAATGACAGGGGGCGTTTCTGGAAACACCATATATTTT	CASRGMTGGVSGNTIYF
NA	16	NA	TRBJ1-3	TRBV7-9	TGTGCCAGCAGCTTAAGCAGGGTGGTAGCTGGAAACACCATATATTTT	CASSLSRVVAGNTIYF
NA	14	NA	TRBJ2-5	TRBV29-1	TGCAGCGTTTTGATGCCGGGGGCGCTGGAGACCCAGTACTTC	CSVLMPGALETQYF
NA	16	NA	TRBJ2-3	TRBV2	TGTGCCAGCAGTAGGTCGGGCGTGTGGGACACAGATACGCAGTATTTT	CASSRSGVWDTDTQYF
NA	15	NA	TRBJ1-5	TRBV6-5	TGTGCCAGCAGTTATGCGGGGCCCAGCAATCAGCCCCAGCATTTT	CASSYAGPSNQPQHF
NA	17	NA	TRBJ2-7	TRBV5-1	TGCGCCAGCAGCTTTACTCTTGTGGGGTTGTACTCCTACGAGCAGTACTTC	CASSFTLVGLYSYEQYF
NA	13	NA	TRBJ2-7	TRBV29-1	TGCAGCGTTGAAGATCTTCAAGGAGGCGAGCAGTACTTC	CSVEDLQGGEQYF
NA	13	NA	TRBJ2-5	TRBV30	TGTGCCTGGAGTGTAAACCAGGAAGGGACCCAGTACTTC	CAWSVNQEGTQYF
NA	14	NA	TRBJ1-1	TRBV4-3	TGCGCCAGCAGCCCACGGGGACGGAACACTGAAGCTTTCTTT	CASSPRGRNTEAFF
TRBD2	16	NA	TRBJ2-7	TRBV7-6	TGTGCCAGCAGCTTAGCCCCTCTAGCGGGAGGTAACGAGCAGTACTTC	CASSLAPLAGGNEQYF
TRBD2	11	NA	TRBJ2-7	TRBV28	TGTGCCAGCAGTTTGCGGGGGGATCAGTACTTC	CASSLRGDQYF
NA	14	NA	TRBJ2-1	TRBV11-3	TGTGCCAGCAGCCCCCCCGGTCGGTCGGATGAGCAGTTCTTC	CASSPPGRSDEQFF
TRBD2	19	NA	TRBJ2-5	TRBV4-3	TGCGCCAGCAGCCAACAAGTAGGACTAGCGGGAGGTTTACAAGAGACCCAGTACTTC	CASSQQVGLAGGLQETQYF
TRBD1	17	once	TRBJ1-1	TRBV4-1	TGCGCCAGCAGCCAAGTTGGACAGGGGAGGGTGAACACTGAAGCTTTCTTT	CASSQVGQGRVNTEAFF
TRBD2	15	NA	TRBJ2-1	TRBV10-3	TGTGCCATCCAAGGAGGACTAGCGGAGTACAATGAGCAGTTCTTC	CAIQGGLAEYNEQFF
NA	13	NA	TRBJ1-2	TRBV5-1	TGCGCCAGCAGCTTGTGGGAGGCGTATGGCTACACCTTC	CASSLWEAYGYTF
TRBD1	14	NA	TRBJ1-5	TRBV6-1	TGTGCCAGCAGCGCGGACAGGGCCAATCAGCCCCAGCATTTT	CASSADRANQPQHF
TRBD2	15	once	TRBJ2-7	TRBV6-5	TGTGCCAGCAGACCCCTAGCGGTGCTATTCTACGAGCAGTACTTC	CASRPLAVLFYEQYF
NA	14	NA	TRBJ1-1	TRBV30	TGTGCCTGGATCCCTCGGGTCCGCAACACTGAAGCTTTCTTT	CAWIPRVRNTEAFF
TRBD2	18	NA	TRBJ2-3	TRBV4-2	TGTGCCAGCAGCCAAGATCTAGGACTAGCGGGAGTCGCTGGTACGCAGTATTTT	CASSQDLGLAGVAGTQYF
TRBD2	14	NA	TRBJ2-1	TRBV5-1	TGCGCCACCGCCAGACTAGCGGACTACAATGAGCAGTTCTTC	CATARLADYNEQFF
NA	14	NA	TRBJ2-7	TRBV6-6	TGTGCCAGCAGTTACAAGGGCACCTCCTACGAGCAGTACTTC	CASSYKGTSYEQYF
NA	14	NA	TRBJ1-1	TRBV9	TGTGCCAGCACCCCGGGAGTCTCGCTGACTGAAGCTTTCTTT	CASTPGVSLTEAFF
NA	13	NA	TRBJ1-1	TRBV28	TGTGCCAGCAGTCCCCCCTCCCGGGGGGGAGCTTTCTTT	CASSPPSRGGAFF
NA	14	NA	TRBJ2-3	TRBV7-8	TGTGCCAGCAGCCAAACGGGGAACACAGATACGCAGTATTTT	CASSQTGNTDTQYF